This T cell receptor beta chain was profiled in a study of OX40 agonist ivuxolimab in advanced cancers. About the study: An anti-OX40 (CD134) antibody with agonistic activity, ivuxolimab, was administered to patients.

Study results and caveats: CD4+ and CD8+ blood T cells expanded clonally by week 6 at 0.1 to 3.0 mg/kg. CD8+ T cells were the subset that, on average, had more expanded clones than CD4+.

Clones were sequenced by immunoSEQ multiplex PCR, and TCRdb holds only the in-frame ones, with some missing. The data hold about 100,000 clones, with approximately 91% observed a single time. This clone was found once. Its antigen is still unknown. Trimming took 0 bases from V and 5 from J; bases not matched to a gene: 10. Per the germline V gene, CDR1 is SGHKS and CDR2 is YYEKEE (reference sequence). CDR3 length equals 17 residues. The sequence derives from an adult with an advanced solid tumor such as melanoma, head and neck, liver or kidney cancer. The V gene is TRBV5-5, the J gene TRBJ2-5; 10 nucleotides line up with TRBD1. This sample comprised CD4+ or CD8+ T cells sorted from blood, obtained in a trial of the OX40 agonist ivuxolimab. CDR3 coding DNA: TGTGCCAGCAGCTTGGGTCCCGGGACAGGGGTAAGGGAGACCCAGTACTTC. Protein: CASSLGPGTGVRETQYF.